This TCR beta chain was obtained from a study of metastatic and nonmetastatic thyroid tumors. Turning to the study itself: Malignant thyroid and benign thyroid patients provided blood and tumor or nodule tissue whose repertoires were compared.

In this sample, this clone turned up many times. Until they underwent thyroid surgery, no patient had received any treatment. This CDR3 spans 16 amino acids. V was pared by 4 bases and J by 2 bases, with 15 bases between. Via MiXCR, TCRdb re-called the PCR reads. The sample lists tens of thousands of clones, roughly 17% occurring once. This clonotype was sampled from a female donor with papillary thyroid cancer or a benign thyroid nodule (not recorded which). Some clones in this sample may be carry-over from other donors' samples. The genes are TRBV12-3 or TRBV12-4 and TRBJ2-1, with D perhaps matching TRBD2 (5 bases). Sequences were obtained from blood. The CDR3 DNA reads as TGTGCCAGCAGTTCCGGGGTAGGCATAACCTACAATGAGCAGTTCTTC. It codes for CASSSGVGITYNEQFF.